The clone carrying this T cell receptor beta chain was detected a few times. What it binds is unknown. The template was genomic DNA from peripheral blood, not RNA. The CDR3 covers 12 residues. From germline, CDR1 is MNHEY and CDR2 SMNVEV (reference sequence). V lost 8 bases, J lost 3 bases, and 11 bases lay in between. These data are taken from a study of T cell repertoires in aging, cancer and after chemotherapy. Across the whole study: About 9 million TCR reads were in the whole dataset.

Findings and limits, study-wide: Compared with age-matched healthy donors, untreated hematological or solid cancer patients showed higher blood TCR clonality. These repertoire data do not allow conclusions about immunological memory after chemotherapy. Loss of evenness, beyond lost richness, contributed to age-related TCR diversity decline in cancer patients.

A mixed TRB-A/B primer pool amplified rearranged TRB by multiplex touch-down PCR. TCRdb passed the multiplex PCR reads through MiXCR, listing each CDR3 protein once. The sample holds about 4,900 distinct CDR3 sequences, approximately 50% seen once. The source is a human donor in good health. Sequencing was carried out using blood. The chain recombines TRBV27 with TRBJ2-7, with D perhaps matching TRBD2 (5 bases). CDR3 coding DNA: TGTGCCAGCGTATCGGGGAACTACGAGCAGTACTTC. Protein sequence: CASVSGNYEQYF.